The entry that follows covers one T cell receptor (beta chain) sequence. Its target is unknown. Looked up from germline, CDR1 is DFQATT and CDR2 is SNEGSKA (reference sequence). CDR3 length: 15 amino acids. V trimming: 6 bases; J trimming: 1 base; junction bases outside the gene matches: 5. This entry is derived from a study of blood T cells in healthy people across ages. A J-beta primer mix and a sample-barcoded 5' primer were used in a second PCR of about 7 to 12 cycles. A single record per CDR3 protein comes from TCRdb applying MiXCR to the 5' RACE reads. Of 650,000 to 800,000 distinct CDR3 sequences listed, more than 40% are singletons. Study findings and constraints: Versus aged donors, long-lived donors had higher diversity and more naive CD4+ cells. Naive T cell percentage by flow cytometry tracked strongly with beta diversity.

The clonotype comes from a man in his fifties or sixties in good health. Sequences were obtained from blood. V gene TRBV20-1 combines with J gene TRBJ2-5, with 13 bases lining up with TRBD2. The CDR3 is CSAAGLAGAQETQYF. The CDR3 DNA sequence: TGCAGTGCGGCAGGACTAGCGGGGGCCCAAGAGACCCAGTACTTC.